This T cell receptor (beta chain) was documented in a study of T cell responses to AZD1222 COVID-19 vaccine. The study's findings and limits: Spike regions recognized by vaccine-associated CD4 TCRs spanned the protein, led by 160-218 and 743-854. The repertoires were collected only after the peak T cell response.

Here immunoSEQ multiplex PCR was the method, and the copy in TCRdb shows in-frame clones only, minus some. The sample holds 60,000 to 100,000 clones, about 90% seen once. The germline V gene encodes CDR1 GTSNPN and CDR2 SVGIG (reference sequence). The CDR3 is 14 amino acids. The V segment lost 1 base and the J segment 0 bases; nucleotides outside the gene matches: 0. On this clone itself: Its antigen is undetermined.

The sample was peripheral blood, taken on day 0 of MenACWY control vaccination. The TCR was taken from an adult in good health. V is TRBV30 and J is TRBJ1-3, with 7 bases that match TRBD1. The CDR3 is CAWSGDSSGNTIYF. DNA for the CDR3: TGTGCCTGGAGTGGGGACAGCTCTGGAAACACCATATATTTT.